The T cell receptor (beta chain) described here comes from a study of blood T cell repertoires in COVID-19. For the study at large: There were acute and convalescent COVID-19 samples, and they came from the United States, Italy and Spain.

Generated by immunoSEQ multiplex PCR, the TCRdb table keeps only in-frame clones and is missing some. The sample yields 15,000 to 20,000 clones, about 90% seen once. Sequences were obtained from peripheral blood. The source of this sequence is a human donor in a cohort sampled during active COVID-19.

The CDR3 DNA follows: TGCGCCAGCAGCTTGTCCGTTAGTGAGCAGTTCTTC. It specifies CASSLSVSEQFF. The J gene is TRBJ2-1, the V gene TRBV5-1; no clear D. Trimming took 1 base from V and 9 from J, leaving 8 bases between them. This CDR3 is 12 amino acids long. Germline V gene lookup returns CDR1 SGHRS and CDR2 YFSETQ.